This T cell receptor beta chain came from a study of blood T cell repertoires in COVID-19. V was cut by 0 bases and J by 5 bases, with 12 bases left in between. This CDR3 comprises 14 residues. CDR1 SGHRS and CDR2 YFSETQ come from the germline V gene. TCRdb keeps only in-frame clones here, not all; method: immunoSEQ multiplex PCR. The table records about 90,000 clones, 80% of them present only once. In this sample, this clone turned up a few times. The chain joins TRBV5-1 to TRBJ2-7, with D possibly matching TRBD2 (6 bases). The material sequenced was peripheral blood. The receptor was derived from a woman in her 70s with acute or convalescent COVID-19. The CDR3 DNA is TGCGCCAGCAGCTTGGGTGGGGGAGGCAACGAGCAGTACTTC. It codes for CASSLGGGGNEQYF.